The 32 T cell receptor beta chains in this list originate from one sample, sequenced in a study of human T cells and chemical hapten exposure. The time point: patch test 2, 6 weeks after DPC sensitization. Specified treatment: therapeutic diphenylcyclopropenone sensitization with weekly scalp DPC. TCRdb re-called the RACE reads through MiXCR, storing one row per CDR3 protein. The data show under 100,000 distinct CDR3 sequences, 10% seen once. The material sequenced was whole blood, taken in connection with sensitization to the hapten diphenylcyclopropenone (DPC). These receptors originate from a woman in her twenties or thirties with alopecia areata. Some clones in this sample may be carry-over from other donors' samples.

Ten or more counts support this clonotype. The chain employs TRBV5-1 and TRBJ2-2; 10 bases fit TRBD2. Germline CDR1 and CDR2: SGHRS and YFSETQ. The CDR3 consists of 16 residues. V was pared by 3 bases and J by 4 bases, with 6 bases of the junction left unmatched. CDR3 region: CASSSPGLAPTGELFF. In nucleotides, the CDR3 is TGCGCCAGCAGCTCGCCGGGACTAGCGCCCACCGGGGAGCTGTTTTTT.

Ten or more counts support this clonotype. The V and J genes are TRBV11-2 and TRBJ2-1; TRBD2 is a possible D gene (6 bases). The germline V and J ends were trimmed by 5 bases and 2 bases, with 16 bases remaining between them. The CDR3 contains 16 residues. CDR1 and CDR2 (germline): SGHAT, FQNNGV. The chain's CDR3 is CASSPRVSGTYNEQFF. The DNA for the CDR3 is TGTGCCAGCAGCCCCCGGGTTAGCGGCACCTACAATGAGCAGTTCTTC.

Ten or more counts support this clonotype. The chain joins TRBV15 to TRBJ1-3; no reliable D call. The CDR3 covers 13 residues. V was trimmed by 6 bases and J by 1 base, leaving 7 bases between them. Germline CDR1 LNHNV, CDR2 YYDKDF (reference sequence). CDR3 DNA: TGTGCCACCAGTGTTGGGTCTGGAAACACCATATATTTT. This sequence encodes CATSVGSGNTIYF.

There are many counts of this clonotype. This rearrangement joins TRBV5-4 to TRBJ2-7, with TRBD1 as a possible D gene (7 bases). The CDR3 is 15 residues long. Trimming removed 3 bases at V and 4 bases at J, with 17 bases between. Germline V CDR1 and CDR2: SGHNT, YYREEE (reference sequence). CDR3 bases: TGTGCCAGCAGCTGGGACGGAGGGGGCTTATACGAGCAGTACTTC. Its protein product is CASSWDGGGLYEQYF.

This clonotype was observed a handful of times. The V call is TRBV11-2, the J call TRBJ2-3, with D possibly being TRBD2 (6 bases). Germline CDR1 and CDR2: SGHAT and FQNNGV. CDR3 length: 15 residues. The ends were cut back, 5 bases at V and 2 bases at J, with 14 bases in the middle. The CDR3 nucleotides are TGTGCCAGCAGCCAAGGCGGGACCCACACAGATACGCAGTATTTT. Residues: CASSQGGTHTDTQYF.

This chain connects TRBV28 to TRBJ2-3; TRBD1 aligns across 9 bases. This CDR3 has 12 amino acids. The V gene end was trimmed by 8 bases and the J gene end by 6 bases; junction bases not matched to a gene: 3. Germline CDR1 MDHEN, CDR2 SYDVKM. This CDR3 is CASGTGFDTQYF. The CDR3 bases are TGTGCCAGCGGGACAGGGTTTGATACGCAGTATTTT.

This clonotype came up many times. The chain carries TRBV5-5 and TRBJ2-7; 7 bases agree with TRBD1. J lost 7 bases, V lost 4 bases, and 2 bases had no gene match. The CDR3 extends over 11 amino acids. Germline CDR1 is SGHKS and CDR2 is YYEKEE (reference sequence). DNA for the CDR3: TGTGCCAGCAGCCCGGGACAGGAGCAGTACTTC. Translation gives CASSPGQEQYF.

This clonotype was picked up a small number of times. The chain recombines TRBV6-5 with TRBJ2-5, with no clear D. This CDR3 spans 13 amino acids. V shed 2 bases and J shed 1 base, with 5 bases lying between them. Germline assignment: CDR1 MNHEY and CDR2 SVGAGI. The CDR3 region is CASSYGPQETQYF. CDR3 in DNA: TGTGCCAGCAGTTACGGCCCCCAAGAGACCCAGTACTTC.

V gene TRBV29-1 combines with J gene TRBJ1-2, with a possible D match to TRBD1 (5 bases). CDR1 and CDR2 from the germline V gene are SQVTM and ANQGSEA. Deletions cut 4 bases from V and 5 bases from J, with 11 bases between. The CDR3 runs to 12 residues. CDR3 in amino acids: CSVGAGSYGYTF. CDR3 sequence (DNA): TGCAGCGTTGGGGCAGGGAGTTATGGCTACACCTTC.

This clonotype was seen a handful of times. This sequence joins TRBV6-2 or TRBV6-3 and TRBJ2-5, with D perhaps matching TRBD1 (6 bases). Germline loops: CDR1 MNHEY, CDR2 SVGEGT. This CDR3 has 13 amino acids. Trimming took off 5 bases at V and 2 bases at J, with 9 bases between the two ends. The CDR3 nucleotides are TGTGCCAGCAGTCGGGACACGCAAGAGACCCAGTACTTC. Its translation is CASSRDTQETQYF.

Ten or more counts support this clonotype. The chain carries TRBV7-2 and TRBJ1-4, with TRBD1 as a possible D gene (6 bases). V lost 1 base to trimming and J lost 4 bases, with 13 bases between them. This CDR3 is 16 amino acids long. The germline V gene encodes CDR1 SGHTA and CDR2 FQGNSA. CDR3 protein: CASSLGLTGGNEKLFF. In nucleotides, the CDR3 is TGTGCCAGCAGCTTAGGTCTGACAGGCGGTAATGAAAAACTGTTTTTT.

This clonotype was counted at least ten times. The chain has TRBV5-6 and TRBJ1-3, with 8 nucleotides matching TRBD1. The CDR3 extends over 17 amino acids. The V segment lost 1 base and the J segment 4 bases; nucleotides outside the gene matches: 10. Germline V lookup: CDR1 SGHDT, CDR2 YYEEEE. The CDR3 here is CASSLPEDRVLGNTIYF. As DNA, the CDR3 is TGTGCCAGCAGCTTGCCAGAGGACAGGGTTCTGGGAAACACCATATATTTT.

In this sample, this clonotype turned up a few times. The chain couples TRBV5-4 to TRBJ1-2; 9 nucleotides align to TRBD1. The V gene end was trimmed by 4 bases and the J gene end by 2 bases; junction bases not matched to a gene: 3. The germline V gene encodes CDR1 SGHNT and CDR2 YYREEE (reference sequence). This CDR3 has 14 amino acids. The CDR3 DNA is TGTGCCAGCAGCGCCGGGACAGGGAACTATGGCTACACCTTC. It codes for CASSAGTGNYGYTF.

This clonotype was seen ten or more times. The V call is TRBV4-3, the J call TRBJ1-2; no firm D call. This CDR3 has 14 residues. V was cut by 0 bases and J by 2 bases, with 7 bases left in between. From germline, CDR1 is LGHNA and CDR2 YSLEER. The CDR3 here is CASSQELGNYGYTF. The CDR3 DNA sequence: TGCGCCAGCAGCCAAGAACTTGGAAACTATGGCTACACCTTC.

Many counts were recorded for this clonotype. The chain combines TRBV20-1 with TRBJ2-1; no clear D. V was clipped by 2 bases and J by 3 bases, with 14 bases between them. This CDR3 contains 15 residues. CDR1 and CDR2 from the germline V gene are DFQATT and SNEGSKA (reference sequence). CDR3 coding DNA: TGCAGTGCTAGACTGGACCGAGCTAACTACAATGAGCAGTTCTTC. It yields the protein CSARLDRANYNEQFF.

The chain combines TRBV28 with TRBJ2-3; TRBD2 matches 7 bases. Germline lookup yields CDR1 MDHEN and CDR2 SYDVKM. The CDR3 has 15 amino acids. The V segment lost 3 bases and the J segment 2 bases; nucleotides outside the gene matches: 5. CDR3 coding DNA: TGTGCCAGCAGTTTGGGGGGGTCTTACACAGATACGCAGTATTTT. This codes for CASSLGGSYTDTQYF. Using reference TRBV28 and TRBJ2-3 for the parts outside the CDR3, the full variable domain is DVKVTQSSRYLVKRTGEKVFLECVQDMDHENMFWYRQDPGLGLRLIYFSYDVKMKEKGDIPEGYSVSREKKERFSLILESASTNQTSMYLCASSLGGSYTDTQYFGPGTRLTVL.

CDR3 protein: CASSIQGVIISPLHF. CDR3 nucleotides: TGTGCCAGCAGTATCCAGGGGGTAATTATTTCACCCCTCCACTTT. J is TRBJ1-6 and V is TRBV28, with 7 bases aligning to TRBD1. Germline loops: CDR1 MDHEN, CDR2 SYDVKM. CDR3 length: 15 residues. Trimming at V came to 5 bases and at J to 9 bases, leaving 10 bases not matched to a gene.

Ten or more counts support this clonotype. The chain is built from TRBV5-4 and TRBJ2-7, with 11 bases aligning to TRBD2. The germline CDR1 and CDR2 sequences are SGHNT and YYREEE (reference sequence). V gave up 1 base and J gave up 3 bases; unmatched junction bases: 6. This CDR3 is 16 amino acids long. The CDR3 coding sequence is TGTGCCAGCAGCTTGCGCACTAGCGGGAGTTTCTACGAGCAGTACTTC. As protein: CASSLRTSGSFYEQYF.

This clonotype showed up many times. This chain links TRBV18 with TRBJ2-1; 12 nucleotides align to TRBD1. The ends lost 3 bases at V and 7 bases at J; junction bases unmatched: 4. This CDR3 region has 15 residues. CDR1 and CDR2 from the germline V gene are KGHSH and LQKENI. CDR3 residues: CASSPGQGARNEQFF. In DNA form, the CDR3 reads TGTGCCAGCTCACCGGGACAGGGGGCAAGGAATGAGCAGTTCTTC.

This clonotype has a count of ten or more. The rearrangement links TRBV14 to TRBJ2-2; no firm D call. The CDR3 contains 13 residues. The ends were cut back, 6 bases at V and 1 base at J, with 6 bases in the middle. Germline CDR1 is SGHDN and CDR2 is FVKESK. The CDR3, as DNA: TGTGCCAGCAGGGTACAGAACACCGGGGAGCTGTTTTTT. Its translation is CASRVQNTGELFF.

This clonotype was seen repeatedly, ten times or more. V usage is TRBV11-2 and J usage is TRBJ1-2, with a weak D call TRBD1 (5 bases). Germline CDR1 SGHAT, CDR2 FQNNGV. V was clipped by 5 bases and J by 4 bases, with 17 bases between them. The CDR3 runs 15 residues. The CDR3 protein is CASSPAGGIGYGYTF. CDR3 in DNA: TGTGCCAGCAGCCCAGCCGGGGGTATTGGCTATGGCTACACCTTC.

Only a few counts were recorded for this clonotype. The genes are TRBV6-2 or TRBV6-3 and TRBJ2-2; D call uncertain. From germline, CDR1 is MNHEY and CDR2 SVGEGT. The CDR3 contains 13 residues. V was cut by 2 bases and J by 6 bases, with 7 bases left in between. In nucleotides, the CDR3 is TGTGCCAGCAGTTACGTCGTATCCGGGGAGCTGTTTTTT. It translates to CASSYVVSGELFF.

This clonotype came up a few times. The chain is built from TRBV2 and TRBJ2-7; 7 bases agree with TRBD2. V lost 3 bases to trimming and J lost 0 bases; unmatched junction nucleotides: 2. CDR1 is SNHLY, CDR2 FYNNEI, per germline. This CDR3 contains 14 residues. CDR3 nucleotides: TGTGCCAGCAGTGATTGGACTAGCTCCTACGAGCAGTACTTC. Translation gives CASSDWTSSYEQYF. Complete variable domain (other parts from reference TRBV2 and TRBJ2-7): EPEVTQTPSHQVTQMGQEVILRCVPISNHLYFYWYRQILGQKVEFLVSFYNNEISEKSEIFDDQFSVERPDGSNFTLKIRSTKLEDSAMYFCASSDWTSSYEQYFGPGTRLTVT.

This clonotype was seen ten or more times. This sequence joins TRBV29-1 and TRBJ1-5; 11 nucleotides agree with TRBD1. The ends lost 4 bases at V and 5 bases at J; junction bases unmatched: 4. This CDR3 contains 14 residues. Germline loops: CDR1 SQVTM, CDR2 ANQGSEA. The CDR3 nucleotides read TGCAGCGTTGGTCAGGGACAGGGGGATCAGCCCCAGCATTTT. Residues: CSVGQGQGDQPQHF.

At least ten counts were recorded for this clonotype. This sequence joins TRBV20-1 and TRBJ1-6; D gene unclear. Deletions cut 0 bases from V and 10 bases from J, with 16 bases between. The CDR3 has 15 residues. Per the germline V gene, CDR1 is DFQATT and CDR2 is SNEGSKA (reference sequence). The CDR3 DNA sequence: TGCAGTGCTAGAGATCGTCAGCACCCCTCATCACCCCTCCACTTT. Encoded protein: CSARDRQHPSSPLHF.

The V and J genes are TRBV20-1 and TRBJ1-2; D gene uncertain. The CDR3 consists of 12 residues. Trimming removed 3 bases at V and 8 bases at J, with 13 bases between. Looked up from germline, CDR1 is DFQATT and CDR2 is SNEGSKA (reference sequence). The CDR3 region has the DNA TGCAGTGCTAGGCTAGATTCGGGCGGCTACACCTTC. Translating it yields CSARLDSGGYTF.

This clonotype was seen many times. The J gene is TRBJ1-1, the V gene TRBV28; D is ambiguous. CDR3 length equals 12 residues. Germline values: CDR1 MDHEN, CDR2 SYDVKM. Trimming pared 3 bases from V and 6 bases from J, leaving 8 bases between. CDR3 coding DNA: TGTGCCAGCAGTTTGAATAAGGCTGAAGCTTTCTTT. Amino acid sequence: CASSLNKAEAFF.

This clonotype appeared many times. The chain carries TRBV9 and TRBJ2-2; D remains unclear. With 4 bases removed from V and 0 bases from J, the gap between germline ends came to 7 bases. Per the germline V gene, CDR1 is SGDLS and CDR2 is YYNGEE. CDR3 length: 14 residues. CDR3 sequence (DNA): TGTGCCAGCAGCCTCCTTCCGAACACCGGGGAGCTGTTTTTT. It specifies CASSLLPNTGELFF.

This clonotype was counted ten times or more. The rearrangement links TRBV18 to TRBJ1-1; D is uncertain. V gave up 6 bases and J gave up 1 base, with 12 bases separating them. The germline gives CDR1 KGHSH, CDR2 LQKENI. This CDR3 contains 14 residues. CDR3 DNA: TGTGCCAGCTCTCAACAGACGGCGAACACTGAAGCTTTCTTT. It codes for CASSQQTANTEAFF. Full variable domain (outside the CDR3, taken from reference TRBV18 and TRBJ1-1): NAGVMQNPRHLVRRRGQEARLRCSPMKGHSHVYWYRQLPEEGLKFMVYLQKENIIDESGMPKERFSAEFPKEGPSILRIQQVVRGDSAAYFCASSQQTANTEAFFGQGTRLTVV.

This clonotype showed up just once. One end of the junction is discordant with germline, which a read error may explain. For the CDR3, the DNA is TGTGCCAGCAGCCAGGGGACAGCATCAGGAAACACCACATATTTT. This codes for CASSQGTASGNTTYF. The chain is built from TRBV14 and TRBJ1-3, with 7 nucleotides matching TRBD1. Germline CDR1 reads SGHDN; CDR2 reads FVKESK. CDR3 length: 15 residues.

The CDR3 DNA sequence: TGTGCCAGCAATCCACAGGGGACTTACCAAGAGACCCAGTACTTC. Protein: CASNPQGTYQETQYF. The chain has TRBV2 and TRBJ2-5, with a tentative D call TRBD1 (7 bases). Germline CDR1 SNHLY, CDR2 FYNNEI. Trimming removed 7 bases at V and 0 bases at J, with 15 bases between. This CDR3 contains 15 residues. The variable domain in full, with the rest retrieved from reference TRBV2 and TRBJ2-5, is EPEVTQTPSHQVTQMGQEVILRCVPISNHLYFYWYRQILGQKVEFLVSFYNNEISEKSEIFDDQFSVERPDGSNFTLKIRSTKLEDSAMYFCASNPQGTYQETQYFGPGTRLLVL.

This clonotype was observed at least ten times. The chain carries TRBV30 and TRBJ2-3; 7 positions match TRBD2. Germline CDR1 GTSNPN, CDR2 SVGIG (reference sequence). The V gene end was trimmed by 0 bases and the J gene end by 1 base; junction bases not matched to a gene: 1. The CDR3 runs 14 residues. The CDR3: CAWSVLAGTDTQYF. In nucleotides, the CDR3 is TGTGCCTGGAGTGTTCTAGCGGGCACAGATACGCAGTATTTT.